This TCR beta chain is drawn from a study of T cells after yellow fever vaccination. TCRdb recomputed calls from the 5' RACE reads with MiXCR, one row per CDR3 protein. The repertoire holds some 560,000 distinct CDR3 sequences, with under 25% as singletons. Worth noting for this clonotype: Its antigen is undetermined.

Whole-study results and caveats: The booster response re-showed most primary clones: 96% CD4, around 90% CD8.

The sequence was collected from a man aged 25-40 years who received the YFV17D yellow fever vaccine. The specimen comprised PBMCs, sampled 15 days after the yellow fever booster vaccination.

The CDR3 coding sequence is TGTGCCAGCAGTTCTCCGGGACAGGGGATTTCCTACGAGCAGTACTTC. It yields the protein CASSSPGQGISYEQYF. This chain joins TRBV2 and TRBJ2-7, with 10 positions matching TRBD1. There are 16 residues in the CDR3. CDR1 and CDR2 from the germline V gene are SNHLY and FYNNEI. J was trimmed by 1 base and V by 5 bases; bases with no gene match: 8.